This T cell receptor beta chain was documented in a study of blood T cells in healthy people across ages. The CDR3 length is 14 residues. Germline V gene sequence: CDR1 SGHRS, CDR2 YFSETQ. V dropped 7 bases and J dropped 1; count of bases not matched to a gene: 4. This clonotype was observed a few times. Alongside a J-beta primer mix, a sample-barcoded 5' primer served in a second PCR lasting about 7 to 12 cycles. TCRdb itself ran the 5' RACE reads through MiXCR, one entry per CDR3 protein. Of under 1,100,000 distinct CDR3 sequences in the sample, roughly 24% were seen once. The data also belong to a second study, concerning T cells of mothers and their children.

The chain is built from TRBV5-1 and TRBJ2-3; 9 bases align to TRBD2. Sequences were obtained from blood. The clonotype was recovered from a girl aged 2 to 9 in good health. The CDR3 coding sequence is TGCGCCAGCGAGGCTAGCGGGGGCACAGATACGCAGTATTTT. Translation gives CASEASGGTDTQYF.